Below, 10 T cell receptor beta chains from the same sample are listed, as sequenced in a study of a mutant IDH1 vaccine in newly diagnosed glioma. Time point described: week 35, safety follow-up. Alongside topical imiquimod, each dose of vaccine comprised 300 ug of mutant IDH1 20-mer peptide. Measured with immunoSEQ multiplex PCR; TCRdb has only the in-frame clones, and not every one. The repertoire has approximately 47,000 clones, approximately 90% of them found once; the top ten carry around 6%. These receptors lack a known antigen. The starting material was PBMCs, obtained from a glioma patient whose treatment included an IDH1 peptide vaccine. The source of these receptors is a woman in her thirties or forties with glioma.

In its sample, this clone was seen once. The CDR3 nucleotides read TGCGCCAGCAGCCCCGACAGGAACTATGGCTACACCTTC. This sequence encodes CASSPDRNYGYTF. The chain has TRBV5-1 and TRBJ1-2, with D maybe TRBD1 (6 bases). The CDR3 has 13 residues. Trimming pared 4 bases from V and 2 bases from J, leaving 9 bases between. Per germline, CDR1 SGHRS and CDR2 YFSETQ.

The chain is built from TRBV6-6 and TRBJ2-7, with D perhaps TRBD1 (6 bases). V lost 7 bases, J lost 3 bases, and 13 bases lay in between. The CDR3 length is 13 residues. CDR1 is MNHNY, CDR2 SVGAGI, per germline (reference sequence). The DNA of the CDR3 is TGTGCCAGCACCGACAGGACATACTACGAGCAGTACTTC. Encoded protein: CASTDRTYYEQYF.

V and J are TRBV4-3 and TRBJ2-7; TRBD1 matches 7 bases. This CDR3 has 14 residues. Germline V gene data show CDR1 as LGHNA and CDR2 as YSLEER. The V and J ends lost 3 bases and 2 bases, in that order; junction bases with no gene match: 4. CDR3 DNA sequence: TGCGCCAGCAGCCATGAACAGGGGACCTACGAGCAGTACTTC. Translated, it gives CASSHEQGTYEQYF.

CDR3 loop: CASSYSIAGGGEQYF. Written as DNA, the CDR3 is TGTGCCAGCAGTTACTCGATCGCGGGAGGAGGCGAGCAGTACTTC. The V and J genes are TRBV6-5 and TRBJ2-7; 8 nucleotides match TRBD2. This CDR3 region has 15 residues. Germline assignment: CDR1 MNHEY and CDR2 SVGAGI. The V segment lost 0 bases and the J segment 6 bases; nucleotides outside the gene matches: 7.

The V call is TRBV4-1, the J call TRBJ2-3; D is uncertain. Trimming took 4 bases from V and 5 from J, leaving 13 bases between them. This CDR3 has 14 amino acids. The germline V gene has CDR1 MGHRA and CDR2 YSYEKL. CDR3 residues: CASSLPRSVDTQYF. In DNA, the CDR3 is TGCGCCAGCAGCCTCCCTCGGAGCGTAGATACGCAGTATTTT.

V gene TRBV27 combines with J gene TRBJ2-2, with 7 bases aligning to TRBD1. This CDR3 region has 14 residues. The V and J ends lost 2 bases and 4 bases, in that order; junction bases with no gene match: 1. Germline V CDR1 and CDR2: MNHEY, SMNVEV (reference sequence). The CDR3 protein is CASSLHRGTGELFF. Written as DNA, the CDR3 is TGTGCCAGCAGTTTACACAGGGGCACCGGGGAGCTGTTTTTT.

This sequence joins TRBV10-2 and TRBJ1-1, with D uncertain. The CDR3 contains 12 residues. V gave up 7 bases and J gave up 1 base, with 7 bases separating them. Germline lookup yields CDR1 WSHSY and CDR2 SAAADI. The CDR3, as DNA: TGCGCCAGCAATAAGGGGAACACTGAAGCTTTCTTT. Translated: CASNKGNTEAFF.

The chain joins TRBV5-1 to TRBJ2-6; D not certain. Germline-derived CDR1 and CDR2 are SGHRS and YFSETQ. The length of the CDR3 is 14 residues. Trimming pared 0 bases from V and 1 base from J, leaving 2 bases between. CDR3 bases: TGCGCCAGCAGCTTGGGGTCTGGGGCCAACGTCCTGACTTTC. Encoded protein: CASSLGSGANVLTF.

This clone was recorded a few times. CDR3 coding DNA: TGTGCCAGCAGCTCCGGGAGGGCGGGATACAATGAGCAGTTCTTC. This codes for CASSSGRAGYNEQFF. The rearrangement uses TRBV9 and TRBJ2-1; TRBD2 matches at 8 bases. CDR3 length: 15 residues. Germline assignment: CDR1 SGDLS and CDR2 YYNGEE. Germline trimming cut 4 bases from V and 4 bases from J; bases unmatched to any gene: 7.

This chain links TRBV12-5 with TRBJ1-5; possibly TRBD1 for D (5 bases). The CDR3 spans 13 residues. Germline V gene sequence: CDR1 LGHNT, CDR2 FRNRAP. Trimming stripped 3 bases from V and 5 bases from J, with 8 bases between. CDR3 nucleotide sequence: TGTGCTAGTGGTTTTGGACAACATCAGCCCCAGCATTTT. This gives the protein CASGFGQHQPQHF.